This T cell receptor (beta chain) was retrieved from a study of blood T cell repertoires in COVID-19. Only in-frame clones appear in the TCRdb table, and some are missing; sequencing was by immunoSEQ multiplex PCR. This sample has hundreds of thousands of clones, with 86% found just once. This clone was observed a few times. Trimming removed 3 bases from V and 0 bases from J, with 12 bases in between. The CDR3 is 15 residues long. Looked up from germline, CDR1 is DFQATT and CDR2 is SNEGSKA (reference sequence). Input material: peripheral blood. The chain recombines TRBV20-1 with TRBJ2-1, with D maybe TRBD1 (6 bases). This receptor was identified in a woman between 25 and 40 years old with active or convalescent COVID-19. This chain's CDR3 is CSASSGQNSYNEQFF. CDR3 nucleotide sequence: TGCAGTGCTAGTTCCGGACAGAACTCCTACAATGAGCAGTTCTTC.